The source of this TCR beta chain is a study of blood T cell repertoires in COVID-19. On the study more broadly: From T cells, B-cell-depleted T cells, or PBMCs came the material, which was cDNA or gDNA.

In the authors' workflow: Amplification of reference gene primers provided the estimated nucleated cell counts. The table came from immunoSEQ multiplex PCR; TCRdb's copy has only in-frame clones and leaves some out. V and J calls plus clone size are reproduced from that table; the DNA served to infer D and trimming. This table has fewer than 400,000 clones, roughly 88% appearing once. Participants were aged 18 to 89 years, lived in 24 US areas, and enrolled virtually. V shed 4 bases and J shed 3 bases, with 9 bases lying between them. CDR3 length equals 13 residues. Germline CDR1 and CDR2: GTSNPN and SVGIG (reference sequence).

This clonotype originated in a man in his thirties or forties who had recovered from COVID-19. The genes are TRBV30 and TRBJ1-4, with D maybe TRBD1 (5 bases). Sequencing was done on a sample of PBMCs or T cells enriched from blood (not recorded which). The CDR3 protein is CAWTGSPNEKLFF. CDR3 bases: TGTGCCTGGACAGGGTCGCCTAATGAAAAACTGTTTTTT.